The text below deals with one T cell receptor (beta chain). Its antigen remains unidentified. Samples came from healthy bone marrow donors. The PCR was carried out with 60 Vbeta primers and 13 Jbeta primers. TCRdb's table, derived via immunoSEQ multiplex PCR, lists solely in-frame clones and lacks some. Of 150,000 to 200,000 clones detected, about 72% appear once; the ten largest clones hold more than 2%. The data originate from a study of cytomegalovirus exposure and HLA in healthy donors. Study-wide results and caveats: A later analysis by the authors found several of the most significant clusters apparently linked to common viral pathogens. A later analysis found most CMV-associated TCR beta chains apparently HLA-restricted. An analysis was carried out at a later point. It showed that HLA-associated TCR beta chains were more clonally expanded than equally common non-associated chains.

The CDR3 runs 18 residues. The germline V and J ends were trimmed by 2 bases and 0 bases, with 16 bases remaining between them. The germline V gene encodes CDR1 LNHDA and CDR2 SQIVND (reference sequence). This TCR was recovered from a man aged 45-60 years in good health and CMV-seropositive. The chain combines TRBV19 with TRBJ2-2; D gene uncertain. Sequencing was performed on PBMCs. The CDR3 nucleotides read TGTGCCAGTAGTATATGGCTAGACCTCTCCGCGAACACCGGGGAGCTGTTTTTT. The encoded protein is CASSIWLDLSANTGELFF.